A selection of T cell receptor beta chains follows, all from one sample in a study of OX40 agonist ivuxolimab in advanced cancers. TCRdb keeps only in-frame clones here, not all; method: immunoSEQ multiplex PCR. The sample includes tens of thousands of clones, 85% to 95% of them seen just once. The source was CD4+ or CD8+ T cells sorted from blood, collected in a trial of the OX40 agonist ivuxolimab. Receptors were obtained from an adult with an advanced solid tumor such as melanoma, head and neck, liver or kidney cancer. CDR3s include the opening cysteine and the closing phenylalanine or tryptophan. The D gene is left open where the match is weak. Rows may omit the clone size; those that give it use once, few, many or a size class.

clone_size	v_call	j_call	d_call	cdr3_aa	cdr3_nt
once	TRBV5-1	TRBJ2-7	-	CASSLADPYEQYF	TGCGCCAGCAGCTTGGCAGATCCCTACGAGCAGTACTTC
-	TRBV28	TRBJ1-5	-	CASSSDGYQPQHF	TGTGCCAGCAGTTCGGACGGATATCAGCCCCAGCATTTT
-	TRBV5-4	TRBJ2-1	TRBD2	CASSLSGLAGSNEQFF	TGTGCCAGCAGCTTGTCGGGACTAGCGGGATCCAATGAGCAGTTCTTC
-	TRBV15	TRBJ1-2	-	CATSRDRQENEGYTF	TGTGCCACCAGCAGAGATCGCCAGGAAAATGAGGGCTACACCTTC
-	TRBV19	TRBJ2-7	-	CASSITGSTTGEQYF	TGTGCCAGTAGTATAACAGGCAGTACTACTGGGGAGCAGTACTTC
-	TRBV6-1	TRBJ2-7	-	CASSDSGVVGYEQYF	TGTGCCAGCAGTGATTCCGGAGTAGTCGGCTACGAGCAGTACTTC
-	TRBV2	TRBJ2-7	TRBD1	CASSEETGYTNEQYF	TGTGCCAGCAGTGAAGAGACAGGGTACACAAACGAGCAGTACTTC
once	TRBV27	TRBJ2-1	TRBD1	CASSLSGQGAHEQFF	TGTGCCAGCAGTTTATCGGGACAGGGGGCACATGAGCAGTTCTTC
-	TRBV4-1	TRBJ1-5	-	CASSQVWGSNQPQHF	TGCGCCAGCAGCCAGGTTTGGGGTAGCAATCAGCCCCAGCATTTT
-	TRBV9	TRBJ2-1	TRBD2	CASSGGPAGGSYNEQFF	TGTGCCAGCAGCGGAGGCCCGGCGGGAGGATCCTACAATGAGCAGTTCTTC
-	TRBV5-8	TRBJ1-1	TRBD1	CASSLKGAPSEAFF	TGTGCCAGCAGCTTAAAGGGGGCACCCTCTGAAGCTTTCTTT
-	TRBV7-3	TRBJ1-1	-	CASSFYVNTEAFF	TGTGCCAGCAGCTTTTACGTGAACACTGAAGCTTTCTTT
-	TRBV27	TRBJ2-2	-	CASSEGWGELFF	TGTGCCAGCAGCGAGGGTTGGGGGGAGCTGTTTTTT
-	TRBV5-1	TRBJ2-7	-	CASPLVRDQLEQYF	TGCGCCAGCCCCCTTGTCAGGGATCAGCTCGAGCAGTACTTC
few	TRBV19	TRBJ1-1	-	CATQQGNTEAFF	TGTGCCACGCAACAGGGTAACACTGAAGCTTTCTTT
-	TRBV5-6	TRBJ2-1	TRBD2	CASSFTSGYNEQFF	TGTGCCAGCAGCTTTACTAGCGGCTACAATGAGCAGTTCTTC
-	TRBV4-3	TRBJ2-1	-	CASSQDIGLPSNEQFF	TGCGCCAGCAGCCAAGATATTGGACTCCCCTCCAATGAGCAGTTCTTC
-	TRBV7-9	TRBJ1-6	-	CASSPSTGLLSPLHF	TGTGCCAGCAGCCCCAGTACAGGGTTGCTTTCACCCCTCCACTTT
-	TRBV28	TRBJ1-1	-	CASSSISGAVTEAFF	TGTGCCAGCAGTTCTATATCGGGGGCCGTCACTGAAGCTTTCTTT
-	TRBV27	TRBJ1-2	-	CASSLFGDYGYTF	TGTGCCAGCAGTTTATTCGGGGATTATGGCTACACCTTC
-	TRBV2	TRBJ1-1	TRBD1	CASNPGGAGTEAFF	TGTGCCAGCAATCCAGGGGGCGCGGGCACTGAAGCTTTCTTT
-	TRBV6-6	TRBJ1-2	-	CASSYSGQLFLF	TGTGCCAGCAGTTACTCAGGACAGCTCTTCCTATTC
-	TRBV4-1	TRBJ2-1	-	CASSLLGIGVYNEQFF	TGCGCCAGCAGCCTATTGGGTATCGGGGTCTACAATGAGCAGTTCTTC
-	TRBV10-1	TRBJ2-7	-	CASSDGYEQYF	TGCGCCAGCAGTGACGGATACGAGCAGTACTTC
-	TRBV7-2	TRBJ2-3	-	CASTLRPDSGFTDTQYF	TGTGCCAGCACCTTGCGGCCGGATAGCGGCTTCACAGATACGCAGTATTTT
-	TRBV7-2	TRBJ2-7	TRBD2	CASSPGTSAGLRDEQYF	TGTGCCAGCAGCCCCGGGACTAGCGCCGGTCTGAGGGACGAGCAGTACTTC